The 27 T cell receptor beta chains in this list originate from one sample, sequenced in a study of blood T cell repertoires in COVID-19. Clones were read by immunoSEQ multiplex PCR, and TCRdb kept only the in-frame ones, dropping some. The sample gives 350,000 to 450,000 clones, roughly 90% of which show up once; approximately 1.5% is in the top ten. Sequencing input: PBMCs or T cells enriched from blood (not recorded which). These receptor sequences come from a woman in her late teens or twenties who had been exposed to COVID-19.

The rearrangement joins TRBV28 to TRBJ2-3; 7 bases fit TRBD1. Germline CDR1 reads MDHEN; CDR2 reads SYDVKM. V shed 4 bases and J 2 bases; nucleotides not matched to a gene: 9. The CDR3 is made up of 16 amino acids. DNA for the CDR3: TGTGCCAGCAGTTCTACAGGGGCCTTACTCACAGATACGCAGTATTTT. Amino acid sequence: CASSSTGALLTDTQYF.

The chain employs TRBV7-9 and TRBJ2-1, with 14 positions matching TRBD2. Germline CDR1 SEHNR, CDR2 FQNEAQ (reference sequence). The junction had 8 bases not matched to a gene; V was cut back by 6 bases and J by 13 bases. The CDR3 covers 14 residues. CDR3 in amino acids: CASSSSGTSGSQFF. For the CDR3, the DNA is TGTGCCAGCAGTTCCTCCGGGACTAGCGGGAGCCAGTTCTTC.

This clone has more than one count but fewer than ten. This chain links TRBV2 with TRBJ2-7, with 8 nucleotides matching TRBD2. V was clipped by 7 bases and J by 5 bases; unmatched bases: 10. The CDR3 is made up of 14 amino acids. Germline loops: CDR1 SNHLY, CDR2 FYNNEI. The CDR3 region has the DNA TGTGCCAGCACTGGGACTAGGAATGCAAACGAGCAGTACTTC. Its translation: CASTGTRNANEQYF.

The genes are TRBV18 and TRBJ1-1, with D tentatively TRBD1 (5 bases). The V end was cut by 5 bases, the J end by 3 bases, with 16 bases between. Germline assignment: CDR1 KGHSH and CDR2 LQKENI. The CDR3 contains 15 residues. CDR3 residues: CASSVTYQGDTEAFF. CDR3 sequence (DNA): TGTGCCAGCTCAGTCACCTATCAAGGGGACACTGAAGCTTTCTTT. Together with reference TRBV18 and TRBJ1-1, the CDR3 gives the full variable domain: NAGVMQNPRHLVRRRGQEARLRCSPMKGHSHVYWYRQLPEEGLKFMVYLQKENIIDESGMPKERFSAEFPKEGPSILRIQQVVRGDSAAYFCASSVTYQGDTEAFFGQGTRLTVV.

The chain is built from TRBV28 and TRBJ1-5, with D possibly TRBD1 on 5 matching bases. CDR1 and CDR2 from the germline V gene are MDHEN and SYDVKM. The CDR3 spans 16 residues. The V gene lost 6 bases and the J gene lost 2 bases, with 17 bases spanning the gap. CDR3 loop: CASRAESGLGNQPQHF. The DNA of the CDR3 is TGTGCCAGCAGGGCCGAGTCGGGACTCGGCAATCAGCCCCAGCATTTT.

This clone appeared once. The chain combines TRBV7-6 with TRBJ1-6; 8 positions agree with TRBD1. The V gene end was trimmed by 0 bases and the J gene end by 3 bases; junction bases not matched to a gene: 4. The CDR3 runs 17 residues. CDR1 is SGHVS and CDR2 is FNYEAQ in the germline V gene. The CDR3 DNA follows: TGTGCCAGCAGCTTAGCAGGACAGGGAGGCTATAATTCACCCCTCCACTTT. It translates to CASSLAGQGGYNSPLHF.

The V gene is TRBV5-1, the J gene TRBJ2-1; D is ambiguous. The CDR3 consists of 14 residues. The ends were cut back, 4 bases at V and 5 bases at J, with 13 bases in the middle. CDR1 and CDR2 (germline): SGHRS, YFSETQ. This CDR3 is CASSPLSFNNEQFF. CDR3 nucleotide sequence: TGCGCCAGCAGCCCCCTTTCCTTTAACAATGAGCAGTTCTTC.

This clone is a singleton in its sample. The gene calls are TRBV28 and TRBJ1-2, with D unclear. Trimming removed 2 bases at V and 5 bases at J, with 12 bases between. The CDR3 has 14 amino acids. Looked up from germline, CDR1 is MDHEN and CDR2 is SYDVKM. The CDR3 protein is CASSLMAGGYGYTF. The CDR3 DNA follows: TGTGCCAGCAGTTTAATGGCCGGAGGGTATGGCTACACCTTC.

This clone was seen a handful of times. The gene calls are TRBV11-2 and TRBJ2-5; D unclear. This CDR3 contains 12 residues. The germline V gene has CDR1 SGHAT and CDR2 FQNNGV. The germline V and J ends were trimmed by 5 bases and 5 bases, with 9 bases remaining between them. CDR3 DNA: TGTGCCAGCAGCGCGACACAGGAGACCCAGTACTTC. The encoded protein is CASSATQETQYF.

V is TRBV7-3 and J is TRBJ2-3; tentatively, D is TRBD1 (7 bases). Trimming removed 1 base from V and 4 bases from J, with 12 bases in between. The CDR3 has 15 amino acids. From germline, CDR1 is SGHTA and CDR2 FQGTGA. The CDR3 here is CASSLSQGGADTQYF. The DNA for the CDR3 is TGTGCCAGCAGCTTAAGCCAGGGGGGCGCAGATACGCAGTATTTT.

CDR3 protein: CASSLIGEGTGKEKLFF. The DNA of the CDR3 is TGTGCCAGCAGTTTAATCGGTGAGGGGACAGGGAAAGAAAAACTGTTTTTT. V usage is TRBV28 and J usage is TRBJ1-4; 9 nucleotides align to TRBD1. The germline V gene has CDR1 MDHEN and CDR2 SYDVKM. Unmatched junction bases numbered 12, after V lost 2 bases and J lost 8 bases. The CDR3 covers 17 residues.

V and J are TRBV18 and TRBJ1-5; D perhaps matches TRBD1 (5 bases). CDR3 length: 17 amino acids. Per germline, CDR1 KGHSH and CDR2 LQKENI. With 2 bases removed from V and 0 bases from J, the gap between germline ends came to 14 bases. Here the CDR3 reads CASSPGRGRVSNQPQHF. The CDR3 nucleotides are TGTGCCAGCTCACCAGGGAGGGGCAGGGTTAGCAATCAGCCCCAGCATTTT.

This rearrangement joins TRBV6-5 to TRBJ2-7; D may be TRBD1 (5 bases). Per the germline V gene, CDR1 is MNHEY and CDR2 is SVGAGI. The CDR3 spans 14 residues. V was cut by 4 bases and J by 6 bases, with 16 bases left in between. The CDR3 sequence is CASSSSGSSVEQYF. The CDR3 nucleotides read TGTGCCAGCAGTTCATCAGGGTCGTCGGTCGAGCAGTACTTC.

The chain is built from TRBV6-5 and TRBJ2-4; 7 nucleotides agree with TRBD1. This CDR3 has 15 amino acids. The V gene's germline CDR1 is MNHEY and CDR2 SVGAGI. J lost 1 base, V lost 10 bases, and 10 bases had no gene match. The CDR3 coding sequence is TGTGCCACCCAACCAGGGGGAAACGCCAAAAACATTCAGTACTTC. Encoded protein: CATQPGGNAKNIQYF.

The chain employs TRBV13 and TRBJ1-2; 9 bases are shared with TRBD1. The CDR3 has 15 residues. Germline V CDR1 and CDR2: PRHDT, FYEKMQ (reference sequence). With 5 bases clipped from V and 4 bases from J, the junction kept 8 bases outside the gene matches. CDR3 bases: TGTGCCAGCAGCGTCCGGGACAGGGAGCTCTATGGCTACACCTTC. This gives the protein CASSVRDRELYGYTF.

This chain joins TRBV9 and TRBJ2-1; weak D call: TRBD2 (6 bases). The length of the CDR3 is 16 residues. Trimming cost V 4 bases and J 3 bases, with 17 bases left between them. The germline CDR1 and CDR2 sequences are SGDLS and YYNGEE. CDR3 in DNA: TGTGCCAGCAGCTTCTCCGGGGGAACAGACTACAATGAGCAGTTCTTC. It specifies CASSFSGGTDYNEQFF.

The chain is built from TRBV21-1 and TRBJ1-1. TRBV21-1 is labeled a pseudogene. The CDR3 has 21 residues. The CDR3 DNA is TGTGCCAGCAGCCCCCGGGGGGAGGGGGGCGACAAGGGGGTTAGGAACACTGAAGCTTTCTTT. Its protein product is CASSPRGEGGDKGVRNTEAFF.

The J gene is TRBJ1-5, the V gene TRBV29-1; 11 bases agree with TRBD1. Trimming took 4 bases from V and 3 from J; bases not matched to a gene: 5. Germline CDR1 and CDR2: SQVTM and ANQGSEA. The CDR3 runs to 15 residues. CDR3 residues: CSVALGQGANQPQHF. The CDR3 DNA is TGCAGCGTTGCCCTAGGACAGGGGGCCAATCAGCCCCAGCATTTT.

V usage is TRBV6-5 and J usage is TRBJ2-2; maybe TRBD1 (5 bases). CDR3 length: 15 residues. With 0 bases removed from V and 4 bases from J, the gap between germline ends came to 9 bases. Germline CDR1 reads MNHEY; CDR2 reads SVGAGI. CDR3 in DNA: TGTGCCAGCAGTTACTCGTCAGGGCCCACCGGGGAGCTGTTTTTT. This sequence encodes CASSYSSGPTGELFF.

The chain is built from TRBV28 and TRBJ1-2, with TRBD1 matching 9 bases. Germline trimming cut 4 bases from V and 8 bases from J; bases unmatched to any gene: 11. Germline loops: CDR1 MDHEN, CDR2 SYDVKM. CDR3 length: 15 residues. The CDR3 coding sequence is TGTGCCAGCAGTTCGATCACCGGGACAGGGTTCGGCTACACCTTC. Encoded protein: CASSSITGTGFGYTF.

The chain links TRBV27 to TRBJ1-2; D is possibly TRBD1 (5 bases). CDR3 length equals 13 residues. V was shortened by 6 bases and J by 7 bases, with 15 bases between the two germline ends. Germline V lookup: CDR1 MNHEY, CDR2 SMNVEV (reference sequence). The CDR3 region has the DNA TGTGCCAGCAGCCTGCGGCCCCAGGGTGGCTACACCTTC. Encoded protein: CASSLRPQGGYTF.

This clone has just a few counts. The chain couples TRBV6-6 to TRBJ2-1; 8 nucleotides match TRBD2. CDR1 MNHNY and CDR2 SVGAGI come from the germline V gene (reference sequence). J gave up 9 bases and V 6 bases, and 13 bases lay outside the gene matches. This CDR3 region has 15 residues. CDR3 DNA sequence: TGTGCCAGCAGCCAATCGGGAGGGCCGTCTCCTGAGCAGTTCTTC. As protein: CASSQSGGPSPEQFF.

This chain links TRBV28 with TRBJ1-1; D call uncertain. This CDR3 has 14 residues. V shed 2 bases and J shed 5 bases, with 12 bases lying between them. CDR1 and CDR2 from the germline V gene are MDHEN and SYDVKM. The CDR3 loop is CASSLTSTNTEAFF. The CDR3 nucleotides read TGTGCCAGCAGTTTAACCTCAACAAATACTGAAGCTTTCTTT.

The V gene is TRBV18, the J gene TRBJ2-1, with TRBD2 identical over 9 bases. Germline V gene lookup returns CDR1 KGHSH and CDR2 LQKENI. The CDR3 runs 17 residues. V dropped 2 bases and J dropped 8; count of bases not matched to a gene: 13. CDR3 protein: CASSPFQASGRSDEQFF. The CDR3 DNA reads TGTGCCAGCTCACCATTTCAGGCGAGCGGGAGGTCGGATGAGCAGTTCTTC.

The gene calls are TRBV3-1 (or the pseudogene TRBV3-2) and TRBJ2-1; 15 nucleotides line up with TRBD2. After removal of 3 bases from V and 7 bases from J, the junction contained 13 bases not matched to a gene. The germline V gene encodes CDR1 LGHDT and CDR2 YNNKEL (reference sequence). The CDR3 consists of 19 residues. Here the CDR3 DNA reads TGTGCCAGCAGCCAGCTCATTTGGACTAGCGGGGGGGGACAGAATGAGCAGTTCTTC. This sequence encodes CASSQLIWTSGGGQNEQFF.

The chain employs TRBV6-5 and TRBJ2-2; weak D call: TRBD2 (6 bases). The V and J ends lost 4 bases and 3 bases respectively, with 12 bases between them. CDR1 and CDR2 from the germline V gene are MNHEY and SVGAGI. This CDR3 spans 15 amino acids. Written as DNA, the CDR3 is TGTGCCAGCAGTTTTTATAGCGGCCACACCGGGGAGCTGTTTTTT. This codes for CASSFYSGHTGELFF.

The V and J genes are TRBV15 and TRBJ1-2; D unresolved. V shed 0 bases and J shed 4 bases, with 9 bases lying between them. The CDR3 contains 14 residues. Germline CDR1 and CDR2: LNHNV and YYDKDF (reference sequence). The CDR3 region has the DNA TGTGCCACCAGCAGAGATCCGGGTACCTATGGCTACACCTTC. Its protein product is CATSRDPGTYGYTF.